Below are 5 T cell receptor beta chains sequenced from a single sample in a study of blood T cells in healthy people across ages. The second PCR ran about 6 to 12 cycles with a sample-barcoded 5' primer and J-beta primers. From the 5' RACE reads, TCRdb called clonotypes with MiXCR, one entry per CDR3 protein. The sample holds about 1.4 million distinct CDR3 sequences, 55% to 75% seen once. Sequenced material: blood. Every receptor here comes from a man between 18 and 29 years old in good health.

In nucleotides, the CDR3 is TGTGCCAGCAGTGACGGGGTCAGGGTCGCGCAGTTCTTC. Encoded protein: CASSDGVRVAQFF. The chain carries TRBV6-1 and TRBJ2-1, with D perhaps given as TRBD1 or TRBD2 (5 bases each). The CDR3 runs 13 residues. Germline V CDR1 and CDR2: MNHNS, SASEGT. Trimming took 3 bases from V and 12 from J, leaving 15 bases between them.

The rearrangement uses TRBV6-1 and TRBJ1-4; 7 bases match TRBD1. The length of the CDR3 is 14 residues. Germline assignment: CDR1 MNHNS and CDR2 SASEGT. V lost 6 bases and J lost 5; bases outside the gene matches: 6. CDR3 amino acids: CASRTGLGNEKLFF. CDR3 nucleotides: TGTGCCAGCAGGACAGGGCTCGGGAATGAAAAACTGTTTTTT.

The chain employs TRBV10-3 and TRBJ2-3; 9 bases are a match to TRBD2. The germline CDR1 and CDR2 sequences are ENHRY and SYGVKD. J lost 3 bases, V lost 7 bases, and 11 bases had no gene match. The CDR3 contains 16 residues. CDR3 loop: CAITAGGAGATDTQYF. In nucleotides, the CDR3 is TGTGCCATCACAGCGGGAGGTGCGGGGGCGACAGATACGCAGTATTTT.

V is TRBV4-3 and J is TRBJ1-4, with D uncertain. Trimming removed 3 bases at V and 5 bases at J, with 13 bases between. From germline, CDR1 is LGHNA and CDR2 YSLEER. This CDR3 region has 15 residues. The CDR3, as DNA: TGCGCCAGCAGCCAGTTCTCCGGGCCCAATGAAAAACTGTTTTTT. Translated: CASSQFSGPNEKLFF.

The chain joins TRBV10-2 to TRBJ2-5, with D possibly matching TRBD2 (6 bases). CDR3 size: 15 residues. Germline CDR1 and CDR2: WSHSY and SAAADI. V lost 7 bases, J lost 1 base, and 16 bases lay in between. CDR3 DNA sequence: TGCGCCAGCATGTTTCCGGGACTGATCCAAGAGACCCAGTACTTC. As protein: CASMFPGLIQETQYF.